This T cell receptor (beta chain) comes out of a study of CXCR3-negative and CXCR3-positive naive CD8 T cells (dated by TCRdb to between 2018 and 2020). Study-level background: Roughly 130 million TRB reads were obtained in total, roughly 1.5 +/- 0.3 million reads per library. Data from around 11 donors, pooled across two independent experiments, went into the diversity and physicochemical repertoire analyses. Naive subsets from about 5 donors and memory cells from 3 donors were included in the TRBV-TRBJ cluster analysis. Beyond this particular receptor, the publication reports: TRB CDR3s from CXCR3-positive naive cells showed higher hydrophobicity (lower Kidera factor 4), lower energy, and higher strength and volume indices than CXCR3-negative naive cells. Repertoire diversity was comparably high in both naive subsets but much lower in memory CD8+ T cells. CXCR3 expression partially decreased after cryopreservation, so most assays used freshly isolated PBMCs. Because surface CD5, which has been linked to self-reactivity in mice, was comparable between naive subsets, TCR interaction strength was also inferred from TRB CDR3 physicochemical properties. Within the same donor, TRBV-TRBJ usage looked similar between naive CXCR3-negative and CXCR3-positive cells, but memory cells had distinct patterns.

For each CD8+ T cell subset, flow sorting was done in triplicate, and some 300,000 cells per subset went directly into RLT lysis buffer. To keep memory contaminants out, a stringent definition of naive CD8+ T cells was applied: CD45RO-CCR7+CD27+CD95-. Peripheral blood mononuclear cells were isolated from buffy coats using standard density gradient centrifugation. Naive CXCR3-negative and CXCR3-positive CD8+ T cells were flow-sorted on a FACSAria III. Total RNA was extracted from sorted cells using an RNeasy Mini Kit. As for this clonotype: Its antigen is currently not known.

TCRdb names NextSeq 550 as the instrument used. The Human TCR Profiling Kit (MiLaboratory) was used to make UMI-labeled 5' RACE TRB cDNA libraries. The full amount of extracted RNA was used for cDNA synthesis, and the full amount of resulting cDNA was used for PCR amplification. The libraries were made side by side, with each library going through the same number of PCR cycles. In the authors' own workflow: MIGEC and MiXCR extracted about 53,000 +/- 10,000 unique UMI-labeled TRB cDNA molecules per library, requiring at least two reads per UMI. On average, each library contained roughly 40,000 +/- 10,000 functional in-frame TRB CDR3 nucleotide clonotypes without stop codons. Diversity metrics, including normalized Shannon-Wiener and Chao1, were computed in VDJtools after downsampling to 5000 UMI-labeled TRB molecules per sample. VDJtools was used to calculate clonotype-size-weighted physicochemical properties of the central five CDR3 residues, namely interaction energy, strength, volume and Kidera factor 4. The reads were reprocessed in TCRdb, with one entry per CDR3 protein sequence and no accompanying DNA. TCRdb's processing, not the authors', yielded these V and J calls. The sample's records list 100,000 to 150,000 distinct CDR3 sequences. The top ten clones comprise less than 0.55% of the sample.

CDR1 and CDR2, looked up from the germline V gene, are MDHEN and SYDVKM. The CDR3 spans 16 residues, from the cysteine through the phenylalanine. No coding sequence is recorded. This clonotype was obtained from a human donor in good health. Some clones in this sample may be carry-over from other donors' samples. This receptor chain uses TRBV28 and TRBJ2-3; TCRdb selects TRBD2, and the lack of DNA leaves this call unchecked. Source material: naive CXCR3- CD8+ T cells from blood. The cell subset or site label on this specimen signifies: CD45RO-CCR7+CD27+CD95- naive CD8+ T cells lacking CXCR3 (TNR3-). The CDR3 corresponds to CASSLLLGPSGDTQYF.